This T cell receptor (beta chain) was sequenced in a study of blood T cells in healthy people across ages. Study details: Per two T cells, about one barcoded beta molecule was captured through template switching.

Per sample, no less than 5 micrograms of total RNA were extracted. After removal of 7 bases from V and 8 bases from J, the junction contained 2 bases not matched to a gene. The CDR3 has 12 residues. Germline V gene data show CDR1 as LGHNA and CDR2 as YSLEER. Together with a sample-barcoded 5' primer, a J-beta primer mix was included in a second PCR lasting about 7 to 11 cycles. TCRdb analysed the 5' RACE reads with MiXCR anew, one entry per CDR3 protein. The sample contains roughly 1.4 million distinct CDR3 sequences, approximately 59% of which appear only once. The sequence came from a young man in good health. The sequencing input was blood. V and J are TRBV4-3 and TRBJ1-4, with 9 bases identical to TRBD1. Written as DNA, the CDR3 is TGCGCCAGCAACAGGGGGCAAGAAAAACTGTTTTTT. Translated: CASNRGQEKLFF.